This TCR beta chain was retrieved from a study of early T cells in non-severe SARS-CoV-2 infection. Study at large: The input, bulk RNA from unsorted whole blood, was sequenced, and chains were unpaired.

The sample holds a few counts of this clonotype. Its specificity is unknown. This CDR3 comprises 15 residues. V lost 6 bases, J lost 2 bases, and 6 bases stayed unmatched. CDR1 ENHRY and CDR2 SYGVKD come from the germline V gene. The TCR library protocol attached unique molecular identifiers to the individual cDNA molecules. TCRdb passed the 5' RACE reads through MiXCR, listing each CDR3 protein once. This table has tens of thousands of distinct CDR3 sequences, approximately 12% appearing once. Study observations and caveats: Anti-spike CD8 responses were favored by VDJdb matching, which missed private and CD4 specificities.

J is TRBJ1-4 and V is TRBV10-3, with 7 bases lining up with TRBD1. The clonotype comes from an adult who was a healthcare worker with PCR-confirmed SARS-CoV-2 infection or an uninfected control (not recorded which). The donor label of this sample is uncertain. The sample in question was whole blood, obtained at baseline. The CDR3 loop reads CAISDRESTNEKLFF. The DNA of the CDR3 is TGTGCCATCAGCGACAGGGAGTCGACTAATGAAAAACTGTTTTTT.